This TCR beta chain was recorded in a study of T cell responses to AZD1222 COVID-19 vaccine. Broader study findings: Most donors were white British, females outnumbered males, and clonal diversity was possibly underestimated. Targets within unmutated variant regions were reportedly found for nearly half of spike-specific TCRs. Repertoire sampling happened only post peak T cell response.

The CDR3 has 16 amino acids. Germline V gene data show CDR1 as SGHNT and CDR2 as YYREEE (reference sequence). J was trimmed by 2 bases and V by 4 bases; bases with no gene match: 8. The repertoire was sequenced with immunoSEQ multiplex PCR; TCRdb's copy has only in-frame clones and lacks some. There are over 130,000 clones in the sample; 92% occur only once, and around 10% lies in the top ten. This clone was observed once. Antigen: not known. The sequence came from an adult who received the AZD1222 COVID-19 vaccine. This chain connects TRBV5-4 to TRBJ1-2; 10 nucleotides agree with TRBD1. The specimen comprised peripheral blood, sampled 28 days after the second AZD1222 dose. For the CDR3, the DNA is TGTGCCAGCAGCCGACCGGGACAGGGGTTGAACTATGGCTACACCTTC. This codes for CASSRPGQGLNYGYTF.